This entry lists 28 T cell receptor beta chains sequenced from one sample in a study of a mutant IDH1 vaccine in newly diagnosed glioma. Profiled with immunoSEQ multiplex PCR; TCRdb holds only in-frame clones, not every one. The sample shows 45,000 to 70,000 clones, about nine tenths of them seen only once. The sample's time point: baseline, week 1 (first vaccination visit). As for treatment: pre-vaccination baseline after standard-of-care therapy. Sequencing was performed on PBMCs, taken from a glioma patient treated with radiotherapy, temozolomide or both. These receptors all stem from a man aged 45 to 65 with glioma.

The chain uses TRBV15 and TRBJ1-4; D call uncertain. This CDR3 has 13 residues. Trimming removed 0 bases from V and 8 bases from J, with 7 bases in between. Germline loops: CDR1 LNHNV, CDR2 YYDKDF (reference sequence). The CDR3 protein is CATSREAEEKLFF. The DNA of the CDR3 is TGTGCCACCAGCAGAGAGGCGGAGGAAAAACTGTTTTTT.

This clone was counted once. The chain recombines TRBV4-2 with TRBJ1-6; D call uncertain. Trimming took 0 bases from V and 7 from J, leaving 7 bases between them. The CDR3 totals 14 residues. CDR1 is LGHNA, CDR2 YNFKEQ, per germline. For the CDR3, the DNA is TGTGCCAGCAGCCAAGATCGAGGGAATTCACCCCTCCACTTT. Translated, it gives CASSQDRGNSPLHF.

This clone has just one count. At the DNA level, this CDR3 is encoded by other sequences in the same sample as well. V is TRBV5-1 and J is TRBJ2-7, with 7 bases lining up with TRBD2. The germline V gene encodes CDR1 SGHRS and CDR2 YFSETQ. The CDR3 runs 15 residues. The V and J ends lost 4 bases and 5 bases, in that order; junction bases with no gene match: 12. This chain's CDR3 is CASSRGGEGSHEQYF. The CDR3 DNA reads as TGCGCCAGCAGCCGCGGCGGGGAGGGGTCCCACGAGCAGTACTTC.

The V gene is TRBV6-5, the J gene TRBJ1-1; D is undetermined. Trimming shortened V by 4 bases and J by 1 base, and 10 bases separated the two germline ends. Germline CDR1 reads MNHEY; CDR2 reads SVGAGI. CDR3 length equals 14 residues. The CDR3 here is CASSLRRKNTEAFF. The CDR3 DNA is TGTGCCAGCAGTTTACGGCGGAAGAACACTGAAGCTTTCTTT.

The CDR3 region is CASSLGPYSYNEQFF. DNA of the CDR3: TGCGCCAGCAGCTTGGGGCCGTACTCCTACAATGAGCAGTTCTTC. This chain joins TRBV5-1 and TRBJ2-1; D gene ambiguous. The CDR3 covers 15 residues. The germline V gene encodes CDR1 SGHRS and CDR2 YFSETQ. Trimming took 0 bases from V and 0 from J, leaving 7 bases between them.

The CDR3 protein is CAWSVGILDTEAFF. The DNA of the CDR3 is TGTGCCTGGAGTGTGGGGATCCTGGACACTGAAGCTTTCTTT. This chain joins TRBV30 and TRBJ1-1; D gene uncertain. The ends were cut back, 0 bases at V and 3 bases at J, with 11 bases in the middle. This CDR3 region has 14 residues. CDR1 is GTSNPN and CDR2 is SVGIG in the germline V gene (reference sequence).

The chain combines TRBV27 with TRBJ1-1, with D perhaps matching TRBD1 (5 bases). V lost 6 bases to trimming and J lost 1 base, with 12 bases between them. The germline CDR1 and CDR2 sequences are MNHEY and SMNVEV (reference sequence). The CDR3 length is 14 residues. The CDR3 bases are TGTGCCAGCAGCCGACCGGGGGGGAACACTGAAGCTTTCTTT. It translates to CASSRPGGNTEAFF.

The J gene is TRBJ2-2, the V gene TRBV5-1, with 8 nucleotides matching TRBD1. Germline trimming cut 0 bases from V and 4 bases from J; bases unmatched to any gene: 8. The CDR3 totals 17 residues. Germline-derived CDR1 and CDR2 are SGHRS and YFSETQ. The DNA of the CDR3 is TGCGCCAGCAGCTTGGAGGCAGGGGGCGCGGGCACCGGGGAGCTGTTTTTT. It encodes CASSLEAGGAGTGELFF. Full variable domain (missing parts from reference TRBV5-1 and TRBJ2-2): KAGVTQTPRYLIKTRGQQVTLSCSPISGHRSVSWYQQTPGQGLQFLFEYFSETQRNKGNFPGRFSGRQFSNSRSEMNVSTLELGDSALYLCASSLEAGGAGTGELFFGEGSRLTVL.

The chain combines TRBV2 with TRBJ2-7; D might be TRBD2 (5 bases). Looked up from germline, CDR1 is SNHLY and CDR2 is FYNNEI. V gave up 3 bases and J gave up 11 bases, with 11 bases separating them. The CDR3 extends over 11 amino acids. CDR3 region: CASSDLRVEYF. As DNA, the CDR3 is TGTGCCAGCAGTGATCTGAGGGTAGAGTACTTC.

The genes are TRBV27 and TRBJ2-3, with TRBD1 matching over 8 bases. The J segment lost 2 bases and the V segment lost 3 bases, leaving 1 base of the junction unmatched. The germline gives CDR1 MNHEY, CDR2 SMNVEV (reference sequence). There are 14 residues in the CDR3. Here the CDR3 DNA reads TGTGCCAGCAGTTTGGACAGGGACACAGATACGCAGTATTTT. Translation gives CASSLDRDTDTQYF.

The CDR3 sequence: CAWSVSESYEQYF. The DNA for the CDR3 is TGTGCCTGGAGTGTAAGTGAATCCTACGAGCAGTACTTC. This chain links TRBV30 with TRBJ2-7; D remains ambiguous. V lost 0 bases and J 1 base, leaving 7 bases between the germline ends. This CDR3 is built from 13 residues. Germline CDR1 reads GTSNPN; CDR2 reads SVGIG (reference sequence).

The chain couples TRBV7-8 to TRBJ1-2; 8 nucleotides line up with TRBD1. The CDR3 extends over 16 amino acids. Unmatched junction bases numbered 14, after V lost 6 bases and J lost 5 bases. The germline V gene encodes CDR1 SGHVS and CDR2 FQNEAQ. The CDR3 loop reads CASSSGGTGVLYGYTF. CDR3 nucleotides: TGTGCCAGCAGTTCAGGAGGGACAGGAGTTTTATATGGCTACACCTTC.

CDR3 DNA sequence: TGTGCCAGCAGTACCGGGACTAGCCGCCGTAATGAGCAGTTCTTC. Translating it yields CASSTGTSRRNEQFF. This rearrangement joins TRBV28 to TRBJ2-1, with 9 positions matching TRBD2. This CDR3 region has 15 residues. Germline V CDR1 and CDR2: MDHEN, SYDVKM. Trimming removed 5 bases from V and 7 bases from J; junction bases left unmatched: 9.

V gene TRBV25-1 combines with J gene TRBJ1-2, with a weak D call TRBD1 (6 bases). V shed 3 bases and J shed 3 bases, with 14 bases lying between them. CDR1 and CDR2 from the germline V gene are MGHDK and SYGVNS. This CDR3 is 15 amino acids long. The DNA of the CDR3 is TGTGCCAGCAGTGAGGGGGCTGGGGATGACTATGGCTACACCTTC. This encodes CASSEGAGDDYGYTF.

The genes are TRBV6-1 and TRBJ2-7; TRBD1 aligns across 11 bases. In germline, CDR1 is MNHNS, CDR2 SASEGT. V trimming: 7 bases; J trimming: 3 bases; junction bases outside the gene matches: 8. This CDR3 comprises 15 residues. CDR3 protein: CASIVDRGRIYEQYF. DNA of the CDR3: TGTGCCAGCATTGTGGACAGGGGGCGTATCTACGAGCAGTACTTC.

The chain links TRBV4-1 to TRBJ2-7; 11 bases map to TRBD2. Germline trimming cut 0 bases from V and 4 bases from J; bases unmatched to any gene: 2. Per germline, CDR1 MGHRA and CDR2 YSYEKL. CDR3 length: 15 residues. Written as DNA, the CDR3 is TGCGCCAGCAGCCAAGACCCTAGCGGGAGGTACGAGCAGTACTTC. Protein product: CASSQDPSGRYEQYF.

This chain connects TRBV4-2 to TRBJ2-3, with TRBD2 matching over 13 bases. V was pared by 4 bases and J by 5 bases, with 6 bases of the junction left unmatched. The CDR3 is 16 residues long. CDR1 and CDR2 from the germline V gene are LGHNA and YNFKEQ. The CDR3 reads CASSRGLAGAEDTQYF. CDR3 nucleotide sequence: TGTGCCAGCAGCCGCGGACTAGCGGGAGCGGAAGATACGCAGTATTTT.

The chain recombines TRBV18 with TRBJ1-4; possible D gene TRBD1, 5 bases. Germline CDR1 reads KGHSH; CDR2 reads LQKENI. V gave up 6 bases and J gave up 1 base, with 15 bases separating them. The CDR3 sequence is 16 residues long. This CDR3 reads CASSTRRGETNEKLFF. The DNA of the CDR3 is TGTGCCAGCTCCACGCGCAGAGGGGAAACTAATGAAAAACTGTTTTTT. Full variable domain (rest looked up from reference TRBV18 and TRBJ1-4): NAGVMQNPRHLVRRRGQEARLRCSPMKGHSHVYWYRQLPEEGLKFMVYLQKENIIDESGMPKERFSAEFPKEGPSILRIQQVVRGDSAAYFCASSTRRGETNEKLFFGSGTQLSVL.

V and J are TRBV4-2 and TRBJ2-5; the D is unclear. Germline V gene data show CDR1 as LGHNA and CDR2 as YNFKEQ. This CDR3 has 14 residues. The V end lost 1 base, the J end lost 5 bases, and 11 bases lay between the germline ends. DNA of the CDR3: TGTGCCAGCAGCCAAGCCGGACCGCGGGAGACCCAGTACTTC. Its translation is CASSQAGPRETQYF.

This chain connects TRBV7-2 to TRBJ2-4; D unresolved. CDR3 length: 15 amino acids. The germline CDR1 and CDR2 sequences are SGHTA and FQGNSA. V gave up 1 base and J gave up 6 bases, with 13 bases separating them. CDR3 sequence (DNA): TGTGCCAGCAGCTTAGGACACCAGCTATCAAACATTCAGTACTTC. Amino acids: CASSLGHQLSNIQYF.

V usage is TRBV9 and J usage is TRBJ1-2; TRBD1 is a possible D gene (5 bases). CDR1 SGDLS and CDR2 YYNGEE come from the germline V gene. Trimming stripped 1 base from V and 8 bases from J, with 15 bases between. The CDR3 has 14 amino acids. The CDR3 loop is CASSVRAQTAGYTF. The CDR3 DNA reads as TGTGCCAGCAGCGTAAGGGCCCAGACAGCCGGCTACACCTTC.

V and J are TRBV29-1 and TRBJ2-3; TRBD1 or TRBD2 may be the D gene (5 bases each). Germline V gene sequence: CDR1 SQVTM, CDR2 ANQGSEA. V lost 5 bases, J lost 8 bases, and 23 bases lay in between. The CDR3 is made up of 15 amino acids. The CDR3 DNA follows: TGCAGCGTTCCCTCCGGGACGGCTTTATACTCTACGCAGTATTTT. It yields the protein CSVPSGTALYSTQYF.

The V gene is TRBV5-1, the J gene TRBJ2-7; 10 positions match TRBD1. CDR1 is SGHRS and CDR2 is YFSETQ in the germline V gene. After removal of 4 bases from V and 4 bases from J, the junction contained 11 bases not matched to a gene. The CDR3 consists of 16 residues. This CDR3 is CASSLLSGTGAYEQYF. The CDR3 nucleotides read TGCGCCAGCAGCCTATTATCCGGGACAGGGGCGTACGAGCAGTACTTC.

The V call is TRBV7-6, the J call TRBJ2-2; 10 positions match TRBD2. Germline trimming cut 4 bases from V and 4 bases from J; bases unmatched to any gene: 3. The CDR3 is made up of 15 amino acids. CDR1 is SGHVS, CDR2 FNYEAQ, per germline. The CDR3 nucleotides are TGTGCCAGCAGCTGGACTAGCGGACTCACCGGGGAGCTGTTTTTT. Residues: CASSWTSGLTGELFF.

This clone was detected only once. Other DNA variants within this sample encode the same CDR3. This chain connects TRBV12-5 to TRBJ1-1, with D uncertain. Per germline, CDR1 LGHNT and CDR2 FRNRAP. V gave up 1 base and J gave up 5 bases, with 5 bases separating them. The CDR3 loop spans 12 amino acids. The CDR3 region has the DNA TGTGCTAGTGGTTTGGGGAGAACTGAAGCTTTCTTT. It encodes CASGLGRTEAFF.

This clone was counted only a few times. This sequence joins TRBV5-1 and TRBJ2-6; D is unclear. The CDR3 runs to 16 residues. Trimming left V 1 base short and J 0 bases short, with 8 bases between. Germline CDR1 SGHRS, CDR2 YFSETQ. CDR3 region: CASSLQLISGANVLTF. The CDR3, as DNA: TGCGCCAGCAGCTTGCAGCTTATCTCTGGGGCCAACGTCCTGACTTTC.

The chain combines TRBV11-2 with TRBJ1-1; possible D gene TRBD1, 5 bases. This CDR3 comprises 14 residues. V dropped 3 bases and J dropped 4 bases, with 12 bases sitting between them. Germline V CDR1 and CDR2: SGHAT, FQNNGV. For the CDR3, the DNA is TGTGCCAGCAGCTTGGGGGGGGGAGGCACTGAAGCTTTCTTT. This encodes CASSLGGGGTEAFF.

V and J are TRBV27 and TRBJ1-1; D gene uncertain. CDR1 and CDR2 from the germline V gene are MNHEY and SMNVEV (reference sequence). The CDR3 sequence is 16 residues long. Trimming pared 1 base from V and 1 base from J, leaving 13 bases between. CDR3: CASSLFSSAGNTEAFF. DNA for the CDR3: TGTGCCAGCAGTTTATTTTCCTCGGCGGGGAACACTGAAGCTTTCTTT.